This TCR beta chain was retrieved from a study of Graves' ophthalmopathy and Graves' hyperthyroidism. Study-wide findings and caveats: Predictions made by the model for ophthalmopathy progression reached roughly 64% sensitivity and less than 80% specificity. Among thyroid clonotypes expanded above 0.001 frequency, most also appeared in blood.

It was from 8 to 10 ml of fresh peripheral blood that the PBMCs came. The sequenced template was RNA, covering the TCR beta CDR3 region. RT-PCR was first run with HTBI primers, then multiplex PCR in a second round. TCRdb re-called the multiplex PCR reads through MiXCR, storing one row per CDR3 protein. The table lists hundreds of thousands of distinct CDR3 sequences, around a fifth of them singletons. In this sample, this clonotype turned up many times. The antigen remains undetermined. This receptor was taken from a woman younger than 35 with stable Graves' hyperthyroidism. Sequenced sample: peripheral blood.

The CDR3 is CASSVYMGSGNTIYF. For the CDR3, the DNA is TGTGCCAGCAGCGTTTATATGGGGTCTGGAAACACCATATATTTT. The gene calls are TRBV7-2 and TRBJ1-3; no definite D call. CDR1 SGHTA and CDR2 FQGNSA come from the germline V gene. The ends were cut back, 5 bases at V and 1 base at J, with 12 bases in the middle. There are 15 residues in the CDR3.